This T cell receptor beta chain comes out of a study of shared clonotypes between healthy human individuals. CDR3 size: 12 residues. Germline V CDR1 and CDR2: SGHDT, YYEEEE. V lost 2 bases and J lost 5, with 7 bases in between. Points from the study as a whole: Only blood was sampled, and tissue TCR repertoires likely differ from blood ones.

Evenly divided among several immunoSEQ plates was the genomic DNA of each subset. Only in-frame clones appear in the TCRdb table, and some are missing; sequencing was by immunoSEQ multiplex PCR. In the table there are 2 million to 2.5 million clones, approximately 93% of which are singletons. With respect to this clone: The antigen is unknown.

This receptor was identified in a man aged 18 to 35 in good health. Some clones in this sample may be carry-over from other donors' samples. The chain uses TRBV5-6 and TRBJ2-5; TRBD1 is a possible D gene (5 bases). The sequenced sample was naive CD4+ T cells from PBMCs. Subset noted: CD45RA+ positively selected. The CDR3 DNA is TGTGCCAGCAGCTTTTCAGGGGAGACCCAGTACTTC. Translating gives CASSFSGETQYF. The whole variable domain, remainder taken from reference TRBV5-6 and TRBJ2-5, is DAGVTQSPTHLIKTRGQQVTLRCSPKSGHDTVSWYQQALGQGPQFIFQYYEEEERQRGNFPDRFSGHQFPNYSSELNVNALLLGDSALYLCASSFSGETQYFGPGTRLLVL.